The rows below give T cell receptor beta chains drawn from one sample of a study of T cell responses to AZD1222 COVID-19 vaccine. Produced via immunoSEQ multiplex PCR; TCRdb's table is partial and in-frame only. Altogether about 140,000 clones are present, about nine tenths being singletons, with the ten largest covering approximately 5.4%. Here the sequenced sample was peripheral blood, taken on day 0 of AZD1222 vaccination. All receptors derive from an adult in good health. Each CDR3 is given with its conserved first and last residue. D genes are given only for firm matches. The listing skips clone size in some rows; elsewhere it reads once, few, many or a size class.

len	v_gene	j_gene	abundance	d_gene	CDR3aa	CDR3nt
14	TRBV4-1	TRBJ2-1	.	.	CASSQEGGTWEQFF	TGCGCCAGCAGCCAAGAAGGGGGGACCTGGGAGCAGTTCTTC
15	TRBV28	TRBJ2-2	.	.	CASSLFRANTGELFF	TGTGCCAGCAGTTTGTTTCGTGCGAACACCGGGGAGCTGTTTTTT
15	TRBV27	TRBJ2-1	.	.	CASSLSRQNNNEQFF	TGTGCCAGCAGTTTATCTCGGCAGAACAACAATGAGCAGTTCTTC
15	TRBV15	TRBJ2-2	once	TRBD1	CATSTDRGRGGELFF	TGTGCCACCAGCACCGACAGGGGGCGCGGCGGGGAGCTGTTTTTT
17	TRBV5-1	TRBJ2-3	.	TRBD1	CASSLAWTGRGTDTQYF	TGCGCCAGCAGCTTGGCCTGGACAGGGCGTGGCACAGATACGCAGTATTTT
15	TRBV9	TRBJ2-1	.	.	CASSVNGGAYNEQFF	TGTGCCAGCAGCGTAAACGGGGGAGCCTACAATGAGCAGTTCTTC
15	TRBV19	TRBJ1-5	.	.	CASTSGGDSNQPQHF	TGTGCCAGTACCTCCGGAGGGGATAGCAATCAGCCCCAGCATTTT
13	TRBV7-6	TRBJ1-1	.	.	CASSLTGNTEAFF	TGTGCCAGCAGCTTGACAGGGAACACTGAAGCTTTCTTT
15	TRBV28	TRBJ2-2	.	TRBD2	CASRPGGLVAGELFF	TGTGCCAGCAGGCCGGGGGGATTAGTGGCCGGGGAGCTGTTTTTT
16	TRBV5-1	TRBJ2-3	.	.	CASSLGRYLSTDTQYF	TGCGCCAGCAGCTTGGGCCGATACCTTAGCACAGATACGCAGTATTTT
14	TRBV5-1	TRBJ2-7	.	.	CASSLLQQGYEQYF	TGCGCCAGCAGCCTACTCCAACAGGGCTACGAGCAGTACTTC
13	TRBV3-1/TRBV3-2	TRBJ2-5	.	.	CASTLGGEETQYF	TGTGCCAGCACCTTAGGCGGGGAAGAGACCCAGTACTTC
13	TRBV5-4	TRBJ1-1	.	.	CASSFPANTEAFF	TGTGCCAGCAGCTTTCCAGCGAACACTGAAGCTTTCTTT
16	TRBV9	TRBJ2-5	once	TRBD2	CASSVLSGRALETQYF	TGTGCCAGCAGCGTACTAAGCGGGAGGGCCTTGGAGACCCAGTACTTC
18	TRBV5-5	TRBJ2-7	once	TRBD1	CASSRLFGQGIYSYEQYF	TGTGCCAGCAGCCGCCTATTCGGACAGGGGATTTACTCCTACGAGCAGTACTTC
15	TRBV29-1	TRBJ1-1	.	TRBD1	CSVSPGTALNTEAFF	TGCAGCGTCAGCCCCGGGACAGCACTGAACACTGAAGCTTTCTTT
15	TRBV7-8	TRBJ2-7	once	.	CASSLGGRSSYEQYF	TGTGCCAGCAGCTTAGGCGGTCGGAGCTCCTACGAGCAGTACTTC
12	TRBV28	TRBJ1-4	.	.	CASSATGEKLFF	TGTGCCAGCAGTGCGACAGGTGAAAAACTGTTTTTT
12	TRBV12-3/TRBV12-4	TRBJ1-1	.	.	CASSGGGTEAFF	TGTGCCAGCAGTGGGGGAGGAACTGAAGCTTTCTTT
14	TRBV27	TRBJ1-5	.	.	CASSLLGRDQPQHF	TGTGCCAGCAGTTTACTCGGAAGGGATCAGCCCCAGCATTTT
14	TRBV7-9	TRBJ1-3	once	.	CASSLGNSGNTIYF	TGTGCCAGCAGCTTAGGGAACTCTGGAAACACCATATATTTT
14	TRBV15	TRBJ1-5	.	.	CATSRDSGTQPQHF	TGTGCCACCAGCAGAGATAGTGGGACACAGCCCCAGCATTTT
13	TRBV28	TRBJ2-7	.	.	CASVRGTAYEQYF	TGTGCCAGTGTTCGGGGGACAGCCTACGAGCAGTACTTC
13	TRBV11-2	TRBJ1-2	.	.	CASSLDQGHGYTF	TGTGCCAGCAGCTTAGATCAGGGGCATGGCTACACCTTC
15	TRBV6-5	TRBJ1-2	.	.	CASIVRDTTNYGYTF	TGTGCCAGCATTGTTCGGGATACGACTAACTATGGCTACACCTTC
12	TRBV27	TRBJ2-7	.	.	CASSPPSYEQYF	TGTGCCAGCAGTCCTCCCAGCTACGAGCAGTACTTC
13	TRBV3-1/TRBV3-2	TRBJ1-2	.	.	CASSQAGLNGYTF	TGTGCCAGCAGCCAAGCCGGGCTGAACGGCTACACCTTC
13	TRBV4-1	TRBJ2-7	.	.	CASSQTALVEQYF	TGCGCCAGCAGCCAAACCGCCTTAGTCGAGCAGTACTTC
15	TRBV6-5	TRBJ2-2	.	.	CASSSLPGATGELFF	TGTGCCAGCAGCTCCCTCCCGGGAGCCACCGGGGAGCTGTTTTTT
14	TRBV28	TRBJ1-1	.	TRBD1	CASSKGGTGTEAFF	TGTGCCAGCAGCAAAGGGGGGACAGGTACTGAAGCTTTCTTT
14	TRBV6-6	TRBJ2-7	.	.	CASRNRDFPYEQYF	TGTGCCAGCAGAAACCGGGACTTCCCCTACGAGCAGTACTTC
14	TRBV10-3	TRBJ1-4	.	.	CAIRREAASEKLFF	TGTGCCATCAGGCGGGAGGCTGCGAGTGAAAAACTGTTTTTT